A selection of T cell receptor beta chains follows, all from one sample in a study of blood T cells in healthy people across ages. TCRdb used MiXCR to reprocess the 5' RACE reads, holding one entry per CDR3 protein. The sample has about 1,400,000 distinct CDR3 sequences; 59% are singletons. Material for sequencing was blood. These receptors all stem from a man aged 18 to 30 in good health. Each CDR3 is given with its conserved first and last residue. A D gene is named only where the DNA matches it firmly. Not every row has a clone size; where given, it reads once, few, many or a size class.

V	size	D	J	CDR3	DNA
TRBV24-1	-	-	TRBJ2-7	CATQRTTYEQYF	TGTGCCACACAGAGGACAACCTACGAGCAGTACTTC
TRBV4-3	-	TRBD2	TRBJ2-3	CASSHGRVAGSDTQYF	TGCGCCAGCAGCCATGGGCGGGTAGCGGGGTCAGATACGCAGTATTTT
TRBV27	few	TRBD1	TRBJ2-7	CASWDPGQGAFEQYF	TGTGCCAGCTGGGACCCGGGACAGGGGGCTTTCGAGCAGTACTTC
TRBV4-3	-	-	TRBJ1-2	CASSQDIGVGYTF	TGCGCCAGCAGCCAAGATATCGGCGTGGGCTACACCTTC
TRBV30	-	-	TRBJ2-7	CAFAGNTFLYEQYF	TGTGCCTTTGCAGGGAACACCTTTCTTTACGAGCAGTACTTC
TRBV6-6	-	-	TRBJ2-7	CASSYAYHSCEQYF	TGTGCCAGCAGTTACGCCTATCACTCCTGCGAGCAGTACTTC
TRBV5-1	few	-	TRBJ2-5	CASSLEQGLKGETQYF	TGCGCCAGCAGCTTGGAACAGGGCCTCAAGGGAGAGACCCAGTACTTC
TRBV25-1	-	-	TRBJ2-5	CASSVSTAEETQYF	TGTGCCAGCAGTGTGTCGACAGCCGAAGAGACCCAGTACTTC
TRBV20-1	-	TRBD1	TRBJ2-7	CSARAPTGGSSYEQYF	TGCAGTGCTAGAGCCCCGACAGGGGGCAGCTCCTACGAGCAGTACTTC
TRBV2	-	-	TRBJ1-5	CASSVGSSGNQPQHF	TGTGCCAGCAGTGTTGGCAGTTCGGGCAATCAGCCCCAGCATTTT
TRBV12-3/TRBV12-4	few	-	TRBJ1-1	CASSFGGGNTEAFF	TGTGCCAGCAGTTTTGGGGGAGGGAACACTGAAGCTTTCTTT
TRBV4-3	-	-	TRBJ1-2	CASSQEVSPDWSNYGYTF	TGCGCCAGCAGCCAAGAAGTATCGCCTGATTGGTCTAATTATGGCTACACCTTC
TRBV27	few	-	TRBJ2-7	CASSVGLNYEQYF	TGTGCCAGCAGTGTGGGACTGAACTACGAGCAGTACTTC
TRBV3-1	once	-	TRBJ2-1	CASSQVDSMHPPNEQFF	TGTGCCAGCAGCCAAGTGGATTCGATGCATCCTCCCAATGAGCAGTTCTTC
TRBV29-1	few	-	TRBJ1-4	CSGGPFRGEKLFF	TGCAGCGGTGGCCCTTTCCGGGGAGAAAAACTGTTTTTT
TRBV7-2	-	TRBD1	TRBJ2-3	CASSLGPGQGATDTQYF	TGTGCCAGCAGCCTCGGACCGGGACAGGGGGCCACAGATACGCAGTATTTT
TRBV28	-	-	TRBJ2-7	CASSGYSSYEQYF	TGTGCCAGCAGCGGATATAGCTCCTACGAGCAGTACTTC
TRBV3-1	-	-	TRBJ2-3	CASSYGRLDTQYF	TGTGCCAGCAGCTATGGACGCCTGGATACGCAGTATTTT
TRBV10-3	few	TRBD2	TRBJ2-3	CATQDGTTATSTQYF	TGTGCCACCCAAGACGGGACTACGGCCACAAGTACGCAGTATTTT
TRBV7-9	-	-	TRBJ1-2	CASSQPAPQGQYGYTF	TGTGCCAGCAGCCAACCCGCCCCCCAGGGGCAATATGGCTACACCTTC
TRBV4-1	-	-	TRBJ2-7	CASSPTQGILYEQYF	TGCGCCAGCAGCCCCACACAGGGAATTCTGTACGAGCAGTACTTC
TRBV29-1	few	TRBD1	TRBJ2-1	CSVEAQGAEQFF	TGCAGCGTTGAGGCCCAGGGGGCTGAGCAGTTCTTC
TRBV20-1	medium-sized	TRBD2	TRBJ2-1	CSAPAVAGGYSEQFF	TGCAGTGCGCCCGCGGTAGCGGGGGGGTACAGTGAGCAGTTCTTC
TRBV5-1	once	TRBD1	TRBJ1-1	CASAAQDRLNTEAFF	TGCGCCAGCGCCGCCCAGGACAGGCTGAACACTGAAGCTTTCTTT